These T cell receptor beta chains were read from a single sample in a study of shared clonotypes between healthy human individuals. Data came from immunoSEQ multiplex PCR; TCRdb stores just in-frame clones and leaves some out. The sample carries 850,000 to 1,200,000 clones, under 80% recorded once. The sequenced sample was memory CD4+ T cells sorted from blood. These receptors originate from a young man in good health. The CDR3 runs from the conserved cysteine through the conserved F or W. The D gene is left open where the match is weak. The listing skips clone size in some rows; elsewhere it reads once, few, many or a size class.

TRBJ1-6,-,TRBV4-3,14,few,CASSQESRGSPLHF,TGCGCCAGCAGCCAAGAGTCCCGCGGTTCACCCCTCCACTTT
TRBJ2-1,TRBD2,TRBV7-2,15,-,CASSLSSGGAHEQFF,TGTGCCAGCAGCTTAAGTAGCGGGGGGGCCCATGAGCAGTTCTTC
TRBJ1-3,-,TRBV19,13,-,CASIGSSGNTIYF,TGTGCCAGTATTGGGAGCTCTGGAAACACCATATATTTT
TRBJ1-5,-,TRBV30,16,-,CAWSAAQGGSNQPQHF,TGTGCCTGGAGTGCTGCGCAGGGAGGAAGCAATCAGCCCCAGCATTTT
TRBJ1-3,-,TRBV7-2,13,-,CASRQISGNTIYF,TGTGCCAGCAGACAGATCTCTGGAAACACCATATATTTT
TRBJ1-4,-,TRBV6-6,15,-,CASIIGTTTNEKLFF,TGTGCCAGCATTATTGGCACAACAACTAATGAAAAACTGTTTTTT
TRBJ2-5,-,TRBV9,17,many,CASSVIDARTGKETQYF,TGTGCCAGCAGCGTAATCGATGCAAGAACAGGGAAAGAGACCCAGTACTTC
TRBJ2-2,-,TRBV7-3,15,few,CASSLSAQVGGELFF,TGTGCCAGCAGCTTATCAGCGCAGGTTGGCGGGGAGCTGTTTTTT
TRBJ1-4,-,TRBV28,15,-,CASRTYRTTNEKLFF,TGTGCCAGCAGGACTTACAGGACAACTAATGAAAAACTGTTTTTT
TRBJ2-1,-,TRBV6-1,15,few,CASSEAGGPWNEQFF,TGTGCCAGCAGTGAAGCGGGGGGCCCCTGGAATGAGCAGTTCTTC
TRBJ2-2,-,TRBV11-2,14,-,CASSLSQGTGELFF,TGTGCCAGCAGCCTCTCTCAGGGCACCGGGGAGCTGTTTTTT
TRBJ1-2,-,TRBV11-2,14,-,CASRHTTGNYGYTF,TGTGCCAGCAGACATACTACAGGGAACTATGGCTACACCTTC
TRBJ2-7,-,TRBV29-1,12,-,CSVRVAADEQYF,TGCAGCGTGAGAGTGGCAGCCGACGAGCAGTACTTC
TRBJ2-6,-,TRBV5-1,16,-,CASKVPQGSGANVLTF,TGCGCCAGCAAGGTCCCACAGGGCTCTGGGGCCAACGTCCTGACTTTC
TRBJ1-1,-,TRBV10-3,12,-,CAAGGVNTEAFF,TGTGCCGCCGGGGGGGTGAACACTGAAGCTTTCTTT
TRBJ2-1,TRBD1,TRBV4-1,16,-,CASSQDLLTGWNEQFF,TGCGCCAGCAGCCAAGACCTATTGACAGGGTGGAATGAGCAGTTCTTC
TRBJ1-2,-,TRBV5-4,14,-,CASSPDSTNYGYTF,TGTGCCAGCAGCCCGGACAGTACTAACTATGGCTACACCTTC
TRBJ1-2,-,TRBV6-5,16,-,CASSYSRGRVNYGYTF,TGTGCCAGCAGTTACTCGCGGGGGCGCGTTAACTATGGCTACACCTTC
TRBJ2-2,-,TRBV5-1,14,-,CASSLETTGGELFF,TGCGCCAGCAGCTTGGAGACGACTGGGGGGGAGCTGTTTTTT
TRBJ2-3,TRBD2,TRBV11-3,15,-,CASSLRGGSTDTQYF,TGTGCCAGCAGCCTTCGGGGGGGTAGCACAGATACGCAGTATTTT
TRBJ1-6,-,TRBV11-2,13,few,CASSLGVNSPLHF,TGTGCCAGCAGCTTAGGGGTTAATTCACCCCTCCACTTT
TRBJ1-1,-,TRBV27,15,-,CASSLGRGTITEAFF,TGTGCCAGCAGTTTGGGCCGGGGGACGATAACTGAAGCTTTCTTT
TRBJ2-7,-,TRBV11-2,12,-,CASSLNPYEQYF,TGTGCCAGCAGCTTAAACCCCTACGAGCAGTACTTC
TRBJ1-2,TRBD1,TRBV6-1,15,-,CASSENPTGGYGYTF,TGTGCCAGCAGTGAAAACCCGACAGGGGGGTATGGCTACACCTTC
TRBJ1-2,TRBD1,TRBV2,12,-,CASTDRGVGYTF,TGTGCCAGCACGGACAGGGGTGTTGGCTACACCTTC
TRBJ1-5,TRBD1,TRBV4-1,15,-,CASSRMSGGSQPQHF,TGCGCCAGCAGCCGGATGTCAGGGGGGAGCCAGCCCCAGCATTTT
TRBJ2-3,-,TRBV7-9,14,-,CASNILDSADTQYF,TGTGCCAGCAACATTTTGGACAGTGCGGATACGCAGTATTTT
TRBJ2-5,-,TRBV7-9,14,-,CASSLQGRGETQYF,TGTGCCAGCAGCTTACAGGGGAGAGGCGAGACCCAGTACTTC
TRBJ2-1,TRBD2,TRBV5-1,17,-,CASSLIKSGDLYNEQFF,TGCGCCAGCAGCCTTATAAAAAGCGGGGACCTCTACAATGAGCAGTTCTTC
TRBJ1-3,-,TRBV4-1,17,many,CASSRGGLVLFGNTIYF,TGCGCCAGCAGCCGTGGTGGGCTCGTACTATTTGGAAACACCATATATTTT
TRBJ2-5,TRBD1,TRBV7-2,16,-,CASSSSSGGAWETQYF,TGTGCCAGCAGCTCAAGCTCAGGGGGCGCATGGGAGACCCAGTACTTC
TRBJ1-2,-,TRBV27,13,-,CASSFAGNYGYTF,TGTGCCAGCAGTTTTGCAGGGAACTATGGCTACACCTTC
TRBJ1-3,-,TRBV7-9,13,-,CASSSRPGNTIYF,TGTGCCAGCAGCTCAAGACCCGGAAACACCATATATTTT
TRBJ1-6,-,TRBV18,15,-,CASSPGQGRSSPLHF,TGTGCCAGCTCACCCGGGCAGGGCAGGAGTTCACCCCTCCACTTT
TRBJ2-3,-,TRBV29-1,13,-,CSVEGHLLDTQYF,TGCAGCGTTGAGGGGCACCTTCTGGATACGCAGTATTTT
TRBJ2-7,TRBD2,TRBV27,15,-,CASRTPSGRSYEQYF,TGTGCCAGCAGGACACCTAGCGGGAGAAGCTACGAGCAGTACTTC
TRBJ1-2,-,TRBV18,14,-,CASSRSAGSNGYTF,TGTGCCAGCTCACGATCGGCCGGGTCTAATGGCTACACCTTC
TRBJ2-2,TRBD1,TRBV7-8,15,few,CASSLDRGRTGELFF,TGTGCCAGCAGCTTAGACAGGGGTAGAACCGGGGAGCTGTTTTTT
TRBJ2-5,TRBD1,TRBV10-3,13,-,CAILGQGQETQYF,TGTGCCATCTTAGGACAGGGCCAAGAGACCCAGTACTTC
TRBJ1-2,-,TRBV5-6,13,-,CASSLDRFYGYTF,TGTGCCAGCAGCCTAGACCGATTCTATGGCTACACCTTC
TRBJ2-2,-,TRBV5-1,14,-,CASSGTGNTGELFF,TGCGCCAGCAGCGGGACGGGGAACACCGGGGAGCTGTTTTTT
TRBJ1-1,-,TRBV29-1,12,-,CSVVVGNTEAFF,TGCAGCGTCGTGGTGGGGAACACTGAAGCTTTCTTT
TRBJ2-5,TRBD1,TRBV11-1,16,-,CASSHGDRGNQETQYF,TGTGCCAGCAGCCACGGGGACAGGGGCAACCAAGAGACCCAGTACTTC
TRBJ1-5,-,TRBV5-6,14,-,CASSLGSPGQPQHF,TGTGCCAGCAGCTTGGGGTCCCCCGGGCAGCCCCAGCATTTT
TRBJ2-7,-,TRBV5-6,16,-,CASSRGDRAITYEQYF,TGTGCCAGCAGCCGCGGGGACAGAGCCATAACCTACGAGCAGTACTTC
TRBJ1-3,-,TRBV28,13,-,CASSSSGRNTIYF,TGTGCCAGCAGTTCGTCCGGGAGAAACACCATATATTTT
TRBJ2-7,-,TRBV5-1,14,-,CASGPRGLDYEQYF,TGCGCCAGCGGCCCTCGGGGTTTGGACTACGAGCAGTACTTC
TRBJ1-6,TRBD1,TRBV28,15,-,CASSDRVAYNSPLHF,TGTGCCAGCAGTGACAGGGTGGCCTATAATTCACCCCTCCACTTT
TRBJ1-4,TRBD1,TRBV27,18,many,CASSPSFRDRGSNEKLFF,TGTGCCAGCAGTCCGTCTTTTAGGGACAGGGGATCTAATGAAAAACTGTTTTTT
TRBJ2-7,-,TRBV29-1,11,-,CSVVRGHEQYF,TGCAGCGTTGTGAGGGGACACGAGCAGTACTTC
TRBJ2-7,-,TRBV28,14,many,CASSFTERNYEQYF,TGTGCCAGCAGTTTCACTGAACGTAACTACGAGCAGTACTTC
TRBJ1-2,-,TRBV18,13,-,CASSRGGRDGYTF,TGTGCCAGCTCACGAGGGGGACGGGATGGCTACACCTTC
TRBJ2-5,-,TRBV6-5,14,-,CASSYSSIQETQYF,TGTGCCAGCAGTTACTCTTCAATACAAGAGACCCAGTACTTC
TRBJ1-1,TRBD1,TRBV25-1,17,-,CASSRMVQGVMNTEAFF,TGTGCCAGCAGTCGTATGGTCCAGGGGGTTATGAACACTGAAGCTTTCTTT
TRBJ2-4,TRBD1,TRBV30,15,-,CASAQGGKAKNIQYF,TGTGCCTCTGCACAGGGGGGTAAAGCCAAAAACATTCAGTACTTC
TRBJ1-6,TRBD1,TRBV11-2,15,-,CASSLAGTGSSPLHF,TGTGCCAGCAGCTTAGCCGGGACAGGGAGTTCACCCCTCCACTTT
TRBJ2-7,-,TRBV4-1,15,-,CASSPHAVSSYEQYF,TGCGCCAGCAGCCCCCATGCGGTTTCGTCCTACGAGCAGTACTTC
TRBJ1-6,-,TRBV2,13,-,CASRRGFNSPLHF,TGTGCCAGCAGGCGGGGCTTTAATTCACCCCTCCACTTT
TRBJ1-3,-,TRBV6-6,15,-,CASSRSTGSGNTIYF,TGTGCCAGCAGTCGCTCGACGGGCTCTGGAAACACCATATATTTT